These 20 T cell receptor beta chains were all obtained from the same sample, sequenced in a study of CD4 T cells in relation to SARS-CoV-2 and coronaviruses. CD4+ T cells from unexposed donors were obtained before the COVID-19 pandemic (2011-2018). Isolation of CD4+ T cells took place after about 9 days in culture. Using immunoSEQ multiplex PCR, the repertoire was profiled, and TCRdb retains in-frame clones only, with some absent. The sample lists about 15,000 clones, around four fifths occurring once. Their antigens are not known. The sequencing sample was made of CD4+ T cells from PBMCs, cultured in vitro. The receptor source for this set is a human donor in good health.

In nucleotides, the CDR3 is TGTGCCACCAGCAGAGACGAAAAGGGCCCTAGCACAGATACGCAGTATTTT. This translates into CATSRDEKGPSTDTQYF. The chain combines TRBV15 with TRBJ2-3; D remains unclear. Germline V lookup: CDR1 LNHNV, CDR2 YYDKDF (reference sequence). The germline V and J ends were trimmed by 0 bases and 0 bases, with 13 bases remaining between them. The CDR3 extends over 17 amino acids.

V gene TRBV2 combines with J gene TRBJ1-2; 7 positions match TRBD1. Germline V gene lookup returns CDR1 SNHLY and CDR2 FYNNEI. CDR3 length equals 13 residues. Trimming took 3 bases from V and 8 from J; bases not matched to a gene: 6. The CDR3 sequence is CASSEEGARGYTF. The CDR3 nucleotides read TGTGCCAGCAGTGAGGAGGGGGCTAGGGGCTACACCTTC.

This rearrangement joins TRBV19 to TRBJ1-3; D remains ambiguous. CDR3 size: 15 residues. Germline CDR1 is LNHDA and CDR2 is SQIVND (reference sequence). V lost 3 bases, J lost 0 bases, and 9 bases lay in between. The CDR3 DNA reads as TGTGCCAGTAGTATGGTCGGGCGCTCTGGAAACACCATATATTTT. The encoded protein is CASSMVGRSGNTIYF.

The gene calls are TRBV6-4 and TRBJ1-5; D is unclear. The CDR3 loop spans 17 amino acids. V lost 0 bases and J lost 7, with 19 bases in between. Per the germline V gene, CDR1 is MRHNA and CDR2 is SNTAGT. CDR3 in DNA: TGTGCCAGCAGTGACTCCCCCGCGAGGGAGGATTTGCAGCCCCAGCATTTT. Translation: CASSDSPAREDLQPQHF.

The chain employs TRBV11-3 and TRBJ2-3; D unclear. Looked up from germline, CDR1 is SGHNT and CDR2 is YENEEA. This CDR3 region has 13 residues. Deletions cut 0 bases from V and 4 bases from J, with 5 bases between. The CDR3 coding sequence is TGTGCCAGCAGCTTAGACCCCCCAGATACGCAGTATTTT. This sequence encodes CASSLDPPDTQYF.

Only a few counts were recorded for this clone. J is TRBJ1-1 and V is TRBV7-3, with D unresolved. CDR1 is SGHTA and CDR2 is FQGTGA in the germline V gene. This CDR3 comprises 13 residues. V was trimmed by 2 bases and J by 1 base, leaving 5 bases between them. CDR3 region: CASSLSQNTEAFF. CDR3 in DNA: TGTGCCAGCAGCTTATCACAGAACACTGAAGCTTTCTTT. The full variable domain, in which reference TRBV7-3 and TRBJ1-1 provide the parts outside the CDR3, is GAGVSQTPSNKVTEKGKYVELRCDPISGHTALYWYRQSLGQGPEFLIYFQGTGAADDSGLPNDRFFAVRPEGSVSTLKIQRTERGDSAVYLCASSLSQNTEAFFGQGTRLTVV.

The V and J genes are TRBV3-1 (or the pseudogene TRBV3-2) and TRBJ1-1; D gene unclear. Germline V CDR1 and CDR2: LGHDT, YNNKEL (reference sequence). The CDR3 runs 14 residues. Between the trimmed V and J ends, which lost 3 bases and 5 bases, there was a span of 13 bases. This chain's CDR3 is CASSQLAGRTEAFF. As DNA, the CDR3 is TGTGCCAGCAGCCAGCTAGCGGGGAGGACTGAAGCTTTCTTT.

V gene TRBV30 combines with J gene TRBJ2-7; the match to TRBD1 covers 7 bases. This CDR3 has 16 residues. V dropped 4 bases and J dropped 5; count of bases not matched to a gene: 17. Germline values: CDR1 GTSNPN, CDR2 SVGIG (reference sequence). The chain's CDR3 is CAWTRHRQGGKNEQYF. The CDR3 DNA follows: TGTGCCTGGACCCGCCATAGACAGGGTGGTAAGAACGAGCAGTACTTC.

In its sample, this clone was seen a few times. The chain combines TRBV4-2 with TRBJ2-2; TRBD2 matches at 10 bases. The CDR3 is 17 amino acids. Germline V lookup: CDR1 LGHNA, CDR2 YNFKEQ. Trimming at V came to 0 bases and at J to 6 bases, leaving 7 bases not matched to a gene. The CDR3 here is CASSQDPSGSISGELFF. The CDR3 DNA follows: TGTGCCAGCAGCCAAGACCCTAGCGGGAGCATTTCCGGGGAGCTGTTTTTT.

The genes are TRBV9 and TRBJ1-4, with TRBD1 matching over 7 bases. V lost 4 bases to trimming and J lost 13 bases; unmatched junction nucleotides: 13. In germline, CDR1 is SGDLS, CDR2 YYNGEE. There are 14 residues in the CDR3. The CDR3 region is CASSLQGSPGPLFF. In DNA, the CDR3 is TGTGCCAGCAGCCTACAGGGGTCGCCGGGTCCACTGTTTTTT. The complete variable domain, with remaining parts taken from reference TRBV9 and TRBJ1-4, reads DSGVTQTPKHLITATGQRVTLRCSPRSGDLSVYWYQQSLDQGLQFLIQYYNGEERAKGNILERFSAQQFPDLHSELNLSSLELGDSALYFCASSLQGSPGPLFFGSGTQLSVL.

This chain uses TRBV25-1 with TRBJ2-5; a weak D match, TRBD2 (5 bases). The CDR3 covers 14 residues. Germline CDR1 MGHDK, CDR2 SYGVNS. V shed 8 bases and J shed 6 bases, with 19 bases lying between them. The CDR3 coding sequence is TGTGCCAGCGGGGAGTCGGAAGCGATGAAGACCCAGTACTTC. This translates into CASGESEAMKTQYF.

This chain links TRBV24-1 with TRBJ1-2; D may be TRBD1 (6 bases). CDR3 length equals 14 residues. Trimming removed 5 bases at V and 0 bases at J, with 9 bases between. Germline assignment: CDR1 KGHDR and CDR2 SFDVKD. Written as DNA, the CDR3 is TGTGCCACCAGTGGATCAGGGGCTAACTATGGCTACACCTTC. Protein: CATSGSGANYGYTF.

The J gene is TRBJ2-1, the V gene TRBV5-1; 7 bases are shared with TRBD1. From germline, CDR1 is SGHRS and CDR2 YFSETQ. This CDR3 is 15 amino acids long. With 4 bases clipped from V and 5 bases from J, the junction kept 9 bases outside the gene matches. DNA of the CDR3: TGCGCCAGCAGCCAAGGCGACAGGGCGAACAATGAGCAGTTCTTC. Its protein product is CASSQGDRANNEQFF.

The CDR3 bases are TGTGCCTGGGATACAGGGGCAGGGGACACCGGGGAGCTGTTTTTT. It is translated as CAWDTGAGDTGELFF. The chain combines TRBV30 with TRBJ2-2; 7 nucleotides align to TRBD1. After removal of 5 bases from V and 3 bases from J, the junction contained 9 bases not matched to a gene. The CDR3 length is 15 residues. Germline lookup yields CDR1 GTSNPN and CDR2 SVGIG (reference sequence).

V usage is TRBV20-1 and J usage is TRBJ2-2; D ambiguous. V was shortened by 5 bases and J by 7 bases, with 8 bases between the two germline ends. The CDR3 covers 11 residues. Germline V gives CDR1 DFQATT, CDR2 SNEGSKA (reference sequence). This CDR3 is CSAPSGGELFF. CDR3 DNA: TGCAGTGCTCCTAGTGGCGGGGAGCTGTTTTTT.

The chain carries TRBV28 and TRBJ1-2; D unresolved. The CDR3 has 14 residues. Germline values: CDR1 MDHEN, CDR2 SYDVKM. Trimming left V 5 bases short and J 6 bases short, with 16 bases between. CDR3 amino acids: CASSPPDHPNGYTF. Here the CDR3 DNA reads TGTGCCAGCAGTCCCCCGGACCATCCAAATGGCTACACCTTC.

This chain joins TRBV11-2 and TRBJ1-1; D is undetermined. The CDR3 is 18 amino acids. The germline gives CDR1 SGHAT, CDR2 FQNNGV. Trimming pared 0 bases from V and 1 base from J, leaving 18 bases between. CDR3 loop: CASSLDQWARTKNTEAFF. CDR3 in DNA: TGTGCCAGCAGCTTAGATCAATGGGCCAGGACGAAGAACACTGAAGCTTTCTTT.

This clone was seen only a few times. The chain couples TRBV28 to TRBJ2-7, with D perhaps TRBD2 (5 bases). This CDR3 spans 14 amino acids. Between the trimmed V and J ends, which lost 8 bases and 0 bases, there was a span of 14 bases. CDR1 and CDR2 from the germline V gene are MDHEN and SYDVKM. In nucleotides, the CDR3 is TGTGCCAGCCGTAGCGCAGGTAGCTCCTACGAGCAGTACTTC. This codes for CASRSAGSSYEQYF.

The CDR3 loop is CATSEGTGGDWDTEAFF. The CDR3 nucleotides read TGTGCCACCAGTGAGGGGACAGGGGGCGACTGGGACACTGAAGCTTTCTTT. This sequence joins TRBV24-1 and TRBJ1-1; 12 nucleotides align to TRBD1. The CDR3 loop spans 17 amino acids. The trim removed 4 bases at V and 3 bases at J, leaving 8 bases unmatched. The germline CDR1 and CDR2 sequences are KGHDR and SFDVKD.

This chain uses TRBV6-5 with TRBJ2-7, with TRBD2 as a possible D gene (5 bases). CDR3 length: 14 amino acids. The V end lost 2 bases, the J end lost 3 bases, and 11 bases lay between the germline ends. Per the germline V gene, CDR1 is MNHEY and CDR2 is SVGAGI. The CDR3: CASSYGFRDYEQYF. CDR3 DNA: TGTGCCAGCAGTTACGGATTTCGGGACTACGAGCAGTACTTC.